A selection of T cell receptor beta chains follows, all from one sample in a study of monozygotic twins with inflammatory bowel disease. With the 5' RACE reads reprocessed, TCRdb shows one record per CDR3 protein and no DNA. The sample table sets out a few hundred thousand distinct CDR3 sequences. The sequenced sample was blood. The receptor set was obtained from a human donor with ulcerative colitis or Crohn's disease, or a healthy co-twin of an affected twin (not recorded which). The CDR3 runs from the conserved cysteine through the conserved F or W.

v_gene	len	j_gene	CDR3aa
TRBV12-3/TRBV12-4	14	TRBJ2-1	CASSLVGLNNEQFF
TRBV9	16	TRBJ1-1	CASSVQTGARHTEVFF
TRBV6-1	15	TRBJ1-5	CASSGGDGRNQPQHF
TRBV7-9	15	TRBJ1-4	CASSPTGTPYSKVFF
TRBV11-3	17	TRBJ1-6	CASTETSISSYNSPLHF
TRBV6-6	12	TRBJ1-4	CASSPGQGPLFF
TRBV7-8	15	TRBJ2-1	CASSQGGVPYNEQFF
TRBV12-3/TRBV12-4	14	TRBJ1-1	CASTVGGMNTEAFF
TRBV5-6	16	TRBJ1-2	CASSLRGASSNYGYTF
TRBV12-3/TRBV12-4	17	TRBJ2-1	CASSFGLGGSGYNEQFF
TRBV5-6	14	TRBJ1-3	CASLSTYSGNTIYF
TRBV18	15	TRBJ2-1	CASSPLDSTYNEQFF
TRBV7-7	13	TRBJ2-6	CASSLTGANVLTF
TRBV6-1	15	TRBJ2-7	CASSELGWSSYEQYF
TRBV20-1	15	TRBJ2-7	CSARVRDGLLDEQYF
TRBV5-1	11	TRBJ2-7	CASSLGAEQYF
TRBV29-1	12	TRBJ2-3	CSVADSTDTQYF
TRBV2	13	TRBJ1-6	CATAPGSNSPLHF
TRBV7-6	13	TRBJ2-1	CASSLWTSNEQFF
TRBV20-1	15	TRBJ1-6	CSASTEGRQNSPLHF
TRBV7-8	14	TRBJ2-5	CASSFAGGAETQYF
TRBV7-8	14	TRBJ2-5	CASSFSGARETQYF
TRBV19	15	TRBJ2-1	CASSRLGPSGNEQFF
TRBV5-6	15	TRBJ1-6	CASSAPGQAHSPLHF
TRBV6-5	16	TRBJ2-1	CASSSRLAGTFREQFF
TRBV4-1	17	TRBJ2-1	CASSLSPVEGIYNEQFF
TRBV5-4	15	TRBJ1-6	CASSSVTEYNSPLHF
TRBV20-1	14	TRBJ2-6	CSAKRSSGANVLTF
TRBV5-5	14	TRBJ2-3	CASSLGSHTDTQYF
TRBV4-2	15	TRBJ2-7	CASSQNDEGPYEQYF
TRBV25-1	14	TRBJ1-4	CASSDFAGAGKLFF
TRBV7-9	14	TRBJ1-1	CASNSRGPNTEAFF
TRBV5-1	14	TRBJ2-7	CASSFGGTIYEQYF
TRBV6-1	15	TRBJ2-6	CASSGWTSGANVLTF
TRBV18	14	TRBJ2-3	CASSPPGLTDTQYF
TRBV12-3/TRBV12-4	14	TRBJ1-5	CASAPDGSNQPQHF
TRBV6-5	15	TRBJ2-3	CASSSRDRGIDTQYF
TRBV9	17	TRBJ2-1	CASSVGIGQGLNNEQFF
TRBV18	16	TRBJ1-4	CASSQRGQTKQEKLFF
TRBV4-1	19	TRBJ1-5	CASSQDRTGMAPGNQPQHF
TRBV12-3/TRBV12-4	13	TRBJ2-3	CASRRRDTDTQYF
TRBV5-4	14	TRBJ1-1	CASSAQRNEAEAFF
TRBV10-3	15	TRBJ2-5	CAISRDRGYQETQYF
TRBV5-6	15	TRBJ1-1	CASSLWGGSWAVAFF
TRBV12-3/TRBV12-4	13	TRBJ2-3	CASRSRATDTQYF
TRBV7-2	15	TRBJ1-1	CASSLVGGGNTEAFF
TRBV7-9	11	TRBJ2-4	CASSRGDIQYF
TRBV4-2	19	TRBJ2-3	CASSQDLTSGGTSTDTQYF
TRBV5-4	15	TRBJ1-2	CASSPSSARSYGYTF
TRBV11-1	14	TRBJ2-1	CASSIRQGYNEQFF
TRBV12-3/TRBV12-4	15	TRBJ1-2	CASSPAGTGDYGYTF
TRBV10-1	13	TRBJ1-1	CASSETDVKEAFF
TRBV5-1	15	TRBJ2-1	CASSSGQGQDNEQFF
TRBV29-1	16	TRBJ1-1	CSVGGGAGIMMTEAFF
TRBV5-1	15	TRBJ2-1	CASSWVPSSYNEQFF
TRBV5-6	14	TRBJ1-2	CASSFRSDNYGYTF
TRBV20-1	16	TRBJ1-2	CSARDPMTGEYDGYTF
TRBV12-3/TRBV12-4	12	TRBJ1-4	CASSFLGEKLFF